A selection of T cell receptor beta chains follows, all from one sample in a study of control samples from healthy donors and cancer patients. Data came from immunoSEQ multiplex PCR; TCRdb stores just in-frame clones and leaves some out. The sample holds about 120,000 clones, around nine tenths seen once. Sequenced: blood. Receptors were obtained from a man younger than 45 in good health. The CDR3 runs from the conserved cysteine through the conserved F or W. The order of the fields is V gene, J gene, CDR3 protein.

>TRBV5-4|TRBJ2-5
CASSSDRGKTQYF
>TRBV3-1/TRBV3-2|TRBJ1-1
CASSFHAEAEAFF
>TRBV27|TRBJ1-2
CASRDRVPPYGYTF
>TRBV2|TRBJ1-4
CATSDRGRNEKLFF
>TRBV3-1/TRBV3-2|TRBJ2-4
CASSQEEDKNIQYF
>TRBV5-4|TRBJ1-3
CASSLGDRAAGNTIYF
>TRBV10-3|TRBJ1-2
CAISGGGGRGHYGYTF
>TRBV5-1|TRBJ1-2
CASSATGLDGYTF
>TRBV19|TRBJ2-7
CASSTAPSYEQYF
>TRBV9|TRBJ2-3
CASSVTATDTQYF
>TRBV19|TRBJ1-5
CASSQSSNQPQHF
>TRBV7-2|TRBJ1-2
CASQLTGDSNYGYTF
>TRBV25-1|TRBJ1-3
CASRMDSSGNTIYF
>TRBV2|TRBJ1-1
CASTWTEYTEAFF
>TRBV12-5|TRBJ1-3
CASGSLPVSGNTIYF
>TRBV29-1|TRBJ1-1
CSVVGAEAFF
>TRBV6-1|TRBJ1-2
CASSDLTGAGEDGYTF
>TRBV3-1/TRBV3-2|TRBJ2-2
CASSQMTGELFF
>TRBV30|TRBJ1-2
CAWSRGEGDYGYTF
>TRBV7-6|TRBJ1-5
CASSLGQRGNQPQHF
>TRBV5-8|TRBJ2-6
CASSLLGRSYSGANVLTF
>TRBV5-4|TRBJ2-2
CASSLEGGNTGELFF
>TRBV2|TRBJ1-3
CASRAGGGGSTIYF
>TRBV5-5|TRBJ1-1
CASSLGATRNTEAFF
>TRBV19|TRBJ2-1
CASRSGTGLVNEQFF
>TRBV4-2|TRBJ1-4
CASSPSQGAPMLEKLFF
>TRBV25-1|TRBJ2-5
CASSEPGQETQYF
>TRBV30|TRBJ2-7
CAWSGESYEQYF
>TRBV5-1|TRBJ1-1
CASSLGRTGIFLEAFF
>TRBV21-1|TRBJ1-1
CASKILSMNTEAFF
>TRBV19|TRBJ1-5
CASSTQDRGTQHF
>TRBV9|TRBJ2-1
CASSVLAGERNEQFF
>TRBV13|TRBJ1-1
CASSPVSVAEAFF
>TRBV10-1|TRBJ1-2
CASSAGQGMDYGYTF
>TRBV2|TRBJ2-3
CASSEEGATQYF
>TRBV11-2|TRBJ1-1
CASSLWIFRAPNTEAFF
>TRBV3-1/TRBV3-2|TRBJ1-5
CASSQGGQGNQPQHF
>TRBV6-6|TRBJ1-1
CASSLKRGSLGTEAFF
>TRBV5-1|TRBJ1-1
CASSETGRRLPEAFF
>TRBV4-1|TRBJ2-3
CASSQGLAGGRKDTQYF
>TRBV7-2|TRBJ2-2
CASGGVTGELFF
>TRBV6-1|TRBJ1-2
CASSERQGAYGYTF
>TRBV5-1|TRBJ1-2
CASSLGFYRVTSNYGYTF
>TRBV4-1|TRBJ1-1
CASSQDHAPSKAFF
>TRBV7-2|TRBJ1-1
CASSPRTGANTEAFF
>TRBV9|TRBJ1-1
CASSVVMGGLRNTEAFF
>TRBV9|TRBJ1-2
CASSGQGSYGYTF
>TRBV9|TRBJ1-5
CASSPDYSNQPQHF
>TRBV5-1|TRBJ2-1
CASSLGQISYNEQFF
>TRBV28|TRBJ2-4
CASGTGQGKDIQYF
>TRBV6-5|TRBJ2-6
CASGRHVSGANVLTF
>TRBV2|TRBJ2-7
CASSDSRTTYEQYF
>TRBV6-5|TRBJ1-2
CASARDRGQVYGYTF
>TRBV11-2|TRBJ1-1
CASSLALGDVFF
>TRBV28|TRBJ1-2
CASSLQGTGYTF
>TRBV28|TRBJ1-4
CASSFGATNEKLFF
>TRBV7-2|TRBJ1-6
CASSRQNSPLHF
>TRBV3-1/TRBV3-2|TRBJ2-5
CASSQYTSGETQYF
>TRBV19|TRBJ2-5
CASNPTGIPQETQYF